These 9 T cell receptor beta chains were sequenced from one sample in a study of CD8 T cells in ankylosing spondylitis. Findings of the study overall: Made up of 7 to 9 highly homologous variants, a TCR beta motif appeared characteristic of ankylosing spondylitis blood.

TCRdb passed the 5' RACE reads through MiXCR, listing each CDR3 protein once. The sample gives roughly 470,000 distinct CDR3 sequences, 25% to 30% of which show up once; about 0.89% is in the top ten. These receptors' targets are unknown. Sample: blood, either unsorted or a sorted T cell fraction (not recorded which). The source is a male donor with ankylosing spondylitis.

This clonotype occurred a few times. The rearrangement uses TRBV6-1 and TRBJ1-5; D is ambiguous. V was clipped by 7 bases and J by 1 base, with 14 bases between them. There are 15 residues in the CDR3. CDR1 is MNHNS, CDR2 SASEGT, per germline. The CDR3 region is CASTGRTGSNQPQHF. The CDR3 region has the DNA TGTGCCAGCACCGGGAGGACCGGAAGCAATCAGCCCCAGCATTTT.

This clonotype was found a few times. The rearrangement links TRBV27 to TRBJ2-7; D may match TRBD1 or TRBD2 (7 bases each). Trimming removed 7 bases at V and 6 bases at J, with 19 bases between. This CDR3 has 14 residues. CDR1 MNHEY and CDR2 SMNVEV come from the germline V gene (reference sequence). The DNA of the CDR3 is TGTGCCAGCAAAGGAGGCAGGGGGGGTTTCGAGCAGTACTTC. Translation gives CASKGGRGGFEQYF.

This clonotype came up a few times. The chain links TRBV10-3 to TRBJ2-5; TRBD2 matches at 11 bases. The CDR3 sequence is 13 residues long. CDR1 and CDR2 (germline): ENHRY, SYGVKD. Trimming cost V 10 bases and J 4 bases; bases outside gene matches: 5. The CDR3 coding sequence is TGTGCCAAAACTAGCGGGAGAGGAGAGACCCAGTACTTC. Its protein is CAKTSGRGETQYF.

The chain is built from TRBV7-2 and TRBJ1-2, with D possibly being TRBD1 (5 bases). This CDR3 spans 15 amino acids. Germline CDR1 reads SGHTA; CDR2 reads FQGNSA. V was cut by 0 bases and J by 1 base, with 9 bases left in between. The chain's CDR3 is CASSLARASNYGYTF. As DNA, the CDR3 is TGTGCCAGCAGCTTAGCCAGGGCCAGTAACTATGGCTACACCTTC.

The genes are TRBV5-1 and TRBJ1-2; D not resolved. The CDR3 length is 14 residues. Germline CDR1 SGHRS, CDR2 YFSETQ. V gave up 0 bases and J gave up 4 bases, with 10 bases separating them. CDR3 amino acids: CASSLEVSSYGYTF. Written as DNA, the CDR3 is TGCGCCAGCAGCTTGGAAGTCAGCTCCTATGGCTACACCTTC.

The J gene is TRBJ2-5, the V gene TRBV5-1; 9 bases align to TRBD2. The CDR3 runs 15 residues. CDR1 and CDR2 (germline): SGHRS, YFSETQ. The V gene end was trimmed by 4 bases and the J gene end by 2 bases; junction bases not matched to a gene: 6. The CDR3 bases are TGCGCCAGCAGCCACTCTAGCGGGATGCAAGAGACCCAGTACTTC. Residues: CASSHSSGMQETQYF.

The rearrangement uses TRBV20-1 and TRBJ2-4; D is perhaps TRBD1 (5 bases). The germline V gene has CDR1 DFQATT and CDR2 SNEGSKA (reference sequence). The CDR3 runs 13 residues. V dropped 8 bases and J dropped 3 bases, with 14 bases sitting between them. For the CDR3, the DNA is TGCAGTTCCAGGGAAGTTGACAAAAACATTCAGTACTTC. Translation: CSSREVDKNIQYF.

V usage is TRBV7-9 and J usage is TRBJ1-4, with 7 bases identical to TRBD1. The CDR3 extends over 15 amino acids. Per the germline V gene, CDR1 is SEHNR and CDR2 is FQNEAQ (reference sequence). Trimming at V came to 1 base and at J to 3 bases, leaving 2 bases not matched to a gene. The CDR3 protein is CASSLVTGANEKLFF. Here the CDR3 DNA reads TGTGCCAGCAGCTTAGTTACAGGGGCTAATGAAAAACTGTTTTTT.

V gene TRBV18 combines with J gene TRBJ2-7; D call uncertain. Germline-derived CDR1 and CDR2 are KGHSH and LQKENI. V lost 0 bases and J 0 bases, leaving 0 bases between the germline ends. The CDR3 is made up of 12 amino acids. The CDR3 sequence: CASSPPSYEQYF. CDR3 coding DNA: TGTGCCAGCTCACCACCCTCCTACGAGCAGTACTTC.